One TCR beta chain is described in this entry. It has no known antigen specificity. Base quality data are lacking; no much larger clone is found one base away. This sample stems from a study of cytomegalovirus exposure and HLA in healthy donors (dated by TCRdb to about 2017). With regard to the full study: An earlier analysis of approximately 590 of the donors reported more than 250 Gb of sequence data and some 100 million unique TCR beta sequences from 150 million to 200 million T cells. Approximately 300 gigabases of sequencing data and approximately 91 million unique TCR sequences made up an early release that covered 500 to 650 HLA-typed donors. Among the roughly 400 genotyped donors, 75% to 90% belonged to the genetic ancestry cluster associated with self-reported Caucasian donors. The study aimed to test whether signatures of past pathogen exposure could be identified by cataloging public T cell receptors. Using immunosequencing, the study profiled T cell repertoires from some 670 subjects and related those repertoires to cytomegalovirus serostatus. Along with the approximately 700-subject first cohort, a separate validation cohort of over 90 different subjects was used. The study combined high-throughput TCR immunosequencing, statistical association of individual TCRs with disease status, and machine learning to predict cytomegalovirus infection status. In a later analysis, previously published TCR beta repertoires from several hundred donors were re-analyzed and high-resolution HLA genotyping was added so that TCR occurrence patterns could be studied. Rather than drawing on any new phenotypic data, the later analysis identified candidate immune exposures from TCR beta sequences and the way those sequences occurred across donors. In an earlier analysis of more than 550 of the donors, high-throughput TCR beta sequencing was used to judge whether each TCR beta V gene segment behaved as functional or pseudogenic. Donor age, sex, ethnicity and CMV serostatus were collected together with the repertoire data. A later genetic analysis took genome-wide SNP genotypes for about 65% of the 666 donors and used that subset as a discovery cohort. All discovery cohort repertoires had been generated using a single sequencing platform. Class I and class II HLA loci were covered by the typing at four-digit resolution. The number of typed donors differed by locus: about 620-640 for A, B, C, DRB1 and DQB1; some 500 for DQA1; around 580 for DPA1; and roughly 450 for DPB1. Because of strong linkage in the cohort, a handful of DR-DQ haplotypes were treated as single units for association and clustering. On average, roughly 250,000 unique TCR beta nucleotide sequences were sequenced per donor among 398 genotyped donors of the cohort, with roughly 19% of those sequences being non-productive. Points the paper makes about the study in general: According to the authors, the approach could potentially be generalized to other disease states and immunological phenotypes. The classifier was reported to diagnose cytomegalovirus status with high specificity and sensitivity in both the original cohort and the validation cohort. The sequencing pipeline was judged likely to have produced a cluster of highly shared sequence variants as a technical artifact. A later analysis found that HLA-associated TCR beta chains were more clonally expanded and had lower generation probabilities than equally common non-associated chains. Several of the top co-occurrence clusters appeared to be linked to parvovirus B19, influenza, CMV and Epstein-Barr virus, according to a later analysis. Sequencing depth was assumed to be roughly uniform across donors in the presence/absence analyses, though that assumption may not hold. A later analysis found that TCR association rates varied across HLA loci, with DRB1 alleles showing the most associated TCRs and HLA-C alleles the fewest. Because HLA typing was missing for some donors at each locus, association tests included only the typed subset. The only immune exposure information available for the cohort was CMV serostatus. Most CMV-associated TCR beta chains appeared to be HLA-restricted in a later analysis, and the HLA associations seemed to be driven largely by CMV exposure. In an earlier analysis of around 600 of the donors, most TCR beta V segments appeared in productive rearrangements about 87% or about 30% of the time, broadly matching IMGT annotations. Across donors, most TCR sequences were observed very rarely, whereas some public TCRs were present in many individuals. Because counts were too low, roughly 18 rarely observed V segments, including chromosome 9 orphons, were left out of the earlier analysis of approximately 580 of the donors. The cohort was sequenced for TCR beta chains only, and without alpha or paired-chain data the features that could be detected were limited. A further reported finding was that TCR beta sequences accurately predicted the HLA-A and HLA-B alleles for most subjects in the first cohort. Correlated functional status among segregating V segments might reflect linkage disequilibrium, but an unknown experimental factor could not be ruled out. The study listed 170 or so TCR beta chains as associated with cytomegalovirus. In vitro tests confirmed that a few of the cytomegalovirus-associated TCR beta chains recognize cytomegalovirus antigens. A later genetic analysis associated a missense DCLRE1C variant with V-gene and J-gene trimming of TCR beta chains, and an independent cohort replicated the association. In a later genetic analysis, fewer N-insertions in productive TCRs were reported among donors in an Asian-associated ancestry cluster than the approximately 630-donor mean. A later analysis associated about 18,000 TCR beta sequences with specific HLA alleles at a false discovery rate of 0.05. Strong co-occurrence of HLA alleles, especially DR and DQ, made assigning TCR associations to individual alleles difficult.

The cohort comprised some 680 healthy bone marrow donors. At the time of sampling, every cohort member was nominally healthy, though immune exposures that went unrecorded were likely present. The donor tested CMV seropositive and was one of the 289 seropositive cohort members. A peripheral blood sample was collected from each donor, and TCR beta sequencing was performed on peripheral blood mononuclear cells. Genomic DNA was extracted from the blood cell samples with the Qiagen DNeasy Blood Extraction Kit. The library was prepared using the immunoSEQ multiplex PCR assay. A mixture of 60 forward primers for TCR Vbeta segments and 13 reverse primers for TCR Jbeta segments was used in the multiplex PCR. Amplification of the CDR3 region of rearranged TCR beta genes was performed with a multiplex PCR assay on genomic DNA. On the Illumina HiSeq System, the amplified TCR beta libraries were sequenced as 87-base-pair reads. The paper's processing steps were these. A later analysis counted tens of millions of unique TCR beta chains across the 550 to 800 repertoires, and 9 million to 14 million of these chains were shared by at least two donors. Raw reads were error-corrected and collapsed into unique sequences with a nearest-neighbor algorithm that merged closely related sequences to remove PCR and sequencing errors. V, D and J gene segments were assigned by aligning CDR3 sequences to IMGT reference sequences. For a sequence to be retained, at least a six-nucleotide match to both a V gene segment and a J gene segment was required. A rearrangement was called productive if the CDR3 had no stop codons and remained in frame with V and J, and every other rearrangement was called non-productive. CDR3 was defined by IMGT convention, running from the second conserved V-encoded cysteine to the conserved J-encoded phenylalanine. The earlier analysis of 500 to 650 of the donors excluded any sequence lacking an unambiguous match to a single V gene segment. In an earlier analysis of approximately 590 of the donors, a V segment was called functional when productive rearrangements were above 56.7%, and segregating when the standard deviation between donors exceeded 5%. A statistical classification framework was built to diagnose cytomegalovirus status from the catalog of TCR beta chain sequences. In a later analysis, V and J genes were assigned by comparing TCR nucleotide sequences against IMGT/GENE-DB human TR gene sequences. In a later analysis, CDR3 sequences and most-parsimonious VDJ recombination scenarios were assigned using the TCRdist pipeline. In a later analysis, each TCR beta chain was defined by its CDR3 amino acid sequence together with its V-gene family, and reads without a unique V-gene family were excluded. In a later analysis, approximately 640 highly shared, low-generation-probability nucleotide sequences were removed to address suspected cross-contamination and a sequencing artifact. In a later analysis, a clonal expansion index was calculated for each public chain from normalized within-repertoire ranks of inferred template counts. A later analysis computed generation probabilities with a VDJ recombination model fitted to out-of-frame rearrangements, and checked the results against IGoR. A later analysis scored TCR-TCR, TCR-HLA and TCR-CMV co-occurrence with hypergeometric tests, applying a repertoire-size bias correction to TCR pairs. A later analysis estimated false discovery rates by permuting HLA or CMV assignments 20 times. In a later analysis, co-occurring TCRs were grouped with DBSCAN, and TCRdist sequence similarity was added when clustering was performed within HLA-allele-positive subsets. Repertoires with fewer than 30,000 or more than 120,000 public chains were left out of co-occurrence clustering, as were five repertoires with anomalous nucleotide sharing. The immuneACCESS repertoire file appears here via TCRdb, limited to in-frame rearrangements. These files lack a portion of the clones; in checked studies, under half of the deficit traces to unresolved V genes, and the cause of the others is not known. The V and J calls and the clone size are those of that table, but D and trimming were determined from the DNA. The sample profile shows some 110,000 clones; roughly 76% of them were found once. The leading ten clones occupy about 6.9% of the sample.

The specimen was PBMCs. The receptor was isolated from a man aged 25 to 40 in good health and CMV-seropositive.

The CDR3 has the sequence CASSHPGSRNTIYF. The DNA is TGCGCCAGCAGCCACCCAGGGTCACGAAACACCATATATTTT. This sequence uses TRBV4-1 and TRBJ1-3, and perhaps TRBD1 as D gene, on 5 matching bases. Per the germline V gene, MGHRA is the CDR1 and YSYEKL is the CDR2. The junction carries 11 bases between V and J, which are trimmed by 3 bases and 5 bases respectively. From the cysteine through the phenylalanine, the CDR3 covers 14 amino acids. Just CDR3 DNA is preserved here, 42 bases in frame from base 1.